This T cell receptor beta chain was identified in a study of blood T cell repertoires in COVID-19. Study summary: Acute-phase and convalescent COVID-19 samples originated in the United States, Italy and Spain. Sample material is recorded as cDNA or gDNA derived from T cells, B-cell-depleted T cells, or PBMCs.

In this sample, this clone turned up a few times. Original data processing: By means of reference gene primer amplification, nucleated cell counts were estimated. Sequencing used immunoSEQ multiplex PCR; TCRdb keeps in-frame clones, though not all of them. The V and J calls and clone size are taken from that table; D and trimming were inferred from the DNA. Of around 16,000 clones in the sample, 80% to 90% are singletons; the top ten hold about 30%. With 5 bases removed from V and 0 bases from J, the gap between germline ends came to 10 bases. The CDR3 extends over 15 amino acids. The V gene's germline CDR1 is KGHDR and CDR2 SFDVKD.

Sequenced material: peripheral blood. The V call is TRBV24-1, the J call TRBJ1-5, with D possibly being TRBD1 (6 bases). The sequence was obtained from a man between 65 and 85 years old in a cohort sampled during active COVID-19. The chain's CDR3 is CATSGDNFSNQPQHF. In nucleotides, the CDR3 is TGTGCCACCAGTGGGGACAATTTTAGCAATCAGCCCCAGCATTTT.